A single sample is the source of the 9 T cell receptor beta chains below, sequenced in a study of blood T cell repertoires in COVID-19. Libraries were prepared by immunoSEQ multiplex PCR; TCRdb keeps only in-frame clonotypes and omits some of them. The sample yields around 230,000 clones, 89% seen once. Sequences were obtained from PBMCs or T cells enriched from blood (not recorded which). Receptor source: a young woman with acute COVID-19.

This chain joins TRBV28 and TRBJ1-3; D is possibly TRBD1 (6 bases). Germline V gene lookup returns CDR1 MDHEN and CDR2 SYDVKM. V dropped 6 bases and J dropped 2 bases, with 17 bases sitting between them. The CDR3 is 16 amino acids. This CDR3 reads CASRAAAAGAGNTIYF. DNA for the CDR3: TGTGCCAGCAGAGCCGCGGCGGCAGGGGCTGGAAACACCATATATTTT.

The CDR3 nucleotides read TGTGCCAGCAGCCGCTCAGCGTCGCGAGGCCTTTGGTCACCCCTCCACTTT. The encoded protein is CASSRSASRGLWSPLHF. The V and J genes are TRBV27 and TRBJ1-6; D gene unclear. CDR1 is MNHEY, CDR2 SMNVEV, per germline (reference sequence). Trimming pared 6 bases from V and 10 bases from J, leaving 25 bases between. The CDR3 has 17 residues.

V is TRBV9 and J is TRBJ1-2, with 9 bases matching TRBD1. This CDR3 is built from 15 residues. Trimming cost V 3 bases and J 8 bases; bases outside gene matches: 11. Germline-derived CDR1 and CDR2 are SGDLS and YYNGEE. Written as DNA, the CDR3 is TGTGCCAGCAGCGCACCCTACAGGGGGCGAGGCGGCTACACCTTC. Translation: CASSAPYRGRGGYTF.

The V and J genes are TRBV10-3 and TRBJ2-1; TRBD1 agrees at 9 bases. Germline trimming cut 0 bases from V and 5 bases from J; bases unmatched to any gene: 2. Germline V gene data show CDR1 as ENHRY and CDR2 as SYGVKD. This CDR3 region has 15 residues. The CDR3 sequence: CAISESGQGDNEQFF. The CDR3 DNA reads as TGTGCCATCAGTGAGTCGGGACAGGGTGACAATGAGCAGTTCTTC.

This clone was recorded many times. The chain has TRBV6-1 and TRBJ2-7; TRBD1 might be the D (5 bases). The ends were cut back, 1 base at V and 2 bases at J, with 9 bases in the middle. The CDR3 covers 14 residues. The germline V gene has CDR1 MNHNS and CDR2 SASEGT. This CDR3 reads CASSEEGPTYEQYF. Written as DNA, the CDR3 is TGTGCCAGCAGTGAAGAGGGGCCCACCTACGAGCAGTACTTC.

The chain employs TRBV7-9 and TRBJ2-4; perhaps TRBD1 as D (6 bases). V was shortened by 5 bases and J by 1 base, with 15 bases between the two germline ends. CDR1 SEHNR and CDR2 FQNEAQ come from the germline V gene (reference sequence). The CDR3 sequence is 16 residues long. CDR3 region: CASSVPRGNAKNIQYF. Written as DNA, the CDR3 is TGTGCCAGCAGCGTCCCTAGGGGGAACGCCAAAAACATTCAGTACTTC.

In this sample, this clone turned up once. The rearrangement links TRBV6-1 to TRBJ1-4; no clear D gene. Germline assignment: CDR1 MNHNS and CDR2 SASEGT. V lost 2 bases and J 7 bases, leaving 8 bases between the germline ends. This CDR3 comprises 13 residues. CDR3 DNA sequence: TGTGCCAGCAGTGAACCTCGGGTTGAAAAACTGTTTTTT. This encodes CASSEPRVEKLFF.

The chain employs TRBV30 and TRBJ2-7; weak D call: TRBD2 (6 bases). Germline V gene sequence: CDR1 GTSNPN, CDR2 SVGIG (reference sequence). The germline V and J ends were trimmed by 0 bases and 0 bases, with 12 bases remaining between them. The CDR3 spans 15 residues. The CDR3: CAWSVRAGSSYEQYF. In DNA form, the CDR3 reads TGTGCCTGGAGTGTACGGGCGGGGAGCTCCTACGAGCAGTACTTC. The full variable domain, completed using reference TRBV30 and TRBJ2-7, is SQTIHQWPATLVQPVGSPLSLECTVEGTSNPNLYWYRQAAGRGLQLLFYSVGIGQISSEVPQNLSASRPQDRQFILSSKKLLLSDSGFYLCAWSVRAGSSYEQYFGPGTRLTVT.

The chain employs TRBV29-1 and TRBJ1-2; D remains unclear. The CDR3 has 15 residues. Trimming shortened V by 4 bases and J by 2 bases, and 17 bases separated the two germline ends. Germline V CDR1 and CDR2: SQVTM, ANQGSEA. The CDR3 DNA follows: TGCAGCGTTGTGGCGGGAAGAGGGCCCAACTATGGCTACACCTTC. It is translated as CSVVAGRGPNYGYTF.